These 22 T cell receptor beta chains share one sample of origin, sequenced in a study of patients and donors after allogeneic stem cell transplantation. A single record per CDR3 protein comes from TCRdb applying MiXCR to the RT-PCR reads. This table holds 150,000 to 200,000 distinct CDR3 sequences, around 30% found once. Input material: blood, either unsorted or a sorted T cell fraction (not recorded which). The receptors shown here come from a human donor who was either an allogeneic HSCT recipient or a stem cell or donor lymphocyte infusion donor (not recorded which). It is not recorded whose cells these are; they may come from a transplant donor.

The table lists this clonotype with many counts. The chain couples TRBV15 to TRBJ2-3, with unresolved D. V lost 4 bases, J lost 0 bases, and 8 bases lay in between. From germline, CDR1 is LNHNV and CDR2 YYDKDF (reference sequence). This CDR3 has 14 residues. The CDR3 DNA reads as TGTGCCACCAGCATAGAACACAGCACAGATACGCAGTATTTT. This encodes CATSIEHSTDTQYF.

In DNA, the CDR3 is TGTGCCACCGGGTGGGTTTACAATGAGCAGTTCTTC. Its protein is CATGWVYNEQFF. The chain is built from TRBV6-5 and TRBJ2-1, with D unclear. The CDR3 runs 12 residues. The germline CDR1 and CDR2 sequences are MNHEY and SVGAGI. With 10 bases removed from V and 4 bases from J, the gap between germline ends came to 11 bases.

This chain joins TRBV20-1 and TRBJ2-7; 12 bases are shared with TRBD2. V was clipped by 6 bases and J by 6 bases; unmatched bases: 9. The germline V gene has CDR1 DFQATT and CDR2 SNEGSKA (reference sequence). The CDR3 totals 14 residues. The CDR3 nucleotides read TGCAGTGCGGTTACGACTAGCGGGAGCCCCGAGCAGTACTTC. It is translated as CSAVTTSGSPEQYF.

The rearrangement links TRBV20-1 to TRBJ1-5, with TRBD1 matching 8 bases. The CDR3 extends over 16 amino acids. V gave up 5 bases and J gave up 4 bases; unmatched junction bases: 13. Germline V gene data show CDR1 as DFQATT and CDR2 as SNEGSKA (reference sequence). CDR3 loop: CSAPSGDRRNNQPQHF. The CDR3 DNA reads TGCAGTGCTCCATCAGGGGACAGGAGGAATAATCAGCCCCAGCATTTT.

The CDR3 spells CASSLFIEQTKPYEQYF. CDR3 DNA sequence: TGTGCCAGCAGCTTGTTTATAGAGCAGACAAAGCCCTACGAGCAGTACTTC. The chain uses TRBV5-6 and TRBJ2-7; D remains unclear. Trimming removed 1 base from V and 2 bases from J, with 19 bases in between. CDR1 SGHDT and CDR2 YYEEEE come from the germline V gene. The CDR3 totals 17 residues.

The DNA for the CDR3 is TGCGCCAGCAGCCAACTCCATCAGGTAGCGGGAGGGTACGAGCAGTACTTC. This codes for CASSQLHQVAGGYEQYF. V gene TRBV4-3 combines with J gene TRBJ2-7; 11 bases agree with TRBD2. The V gene's germline CDR1 is LGHNA and CDR2 YSLEER. V dropped 2 bases and J dropped 4; count of bases not matched to a gene: 10. The CDR3 covers 17 residues.

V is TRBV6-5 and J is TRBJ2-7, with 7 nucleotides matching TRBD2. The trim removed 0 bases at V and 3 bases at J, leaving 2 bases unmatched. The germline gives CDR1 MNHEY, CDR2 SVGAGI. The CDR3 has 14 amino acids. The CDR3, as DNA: TGTGCCAGCAGTTACTCCGGGGGGATCTACGAGCAGTACTTC. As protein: CASSYSGGIYEQYF.

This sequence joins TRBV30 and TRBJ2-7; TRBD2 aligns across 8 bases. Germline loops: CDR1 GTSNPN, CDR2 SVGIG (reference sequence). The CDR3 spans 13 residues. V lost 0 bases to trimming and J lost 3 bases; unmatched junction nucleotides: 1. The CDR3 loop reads CAWSVTSGYEQYF. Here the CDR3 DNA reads TGTGCCTGGAGTGTAACTAGCGGCTACGAGCAGTACTTC.

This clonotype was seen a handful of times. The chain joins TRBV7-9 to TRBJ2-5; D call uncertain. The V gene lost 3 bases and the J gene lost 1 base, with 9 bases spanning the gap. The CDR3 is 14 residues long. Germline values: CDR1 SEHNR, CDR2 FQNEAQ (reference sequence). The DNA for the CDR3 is TGTGCCAGCAGCTTCTGGGCCCTCCAAGAGACCCAGTACTTC. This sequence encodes CASSFWALQETQYF.

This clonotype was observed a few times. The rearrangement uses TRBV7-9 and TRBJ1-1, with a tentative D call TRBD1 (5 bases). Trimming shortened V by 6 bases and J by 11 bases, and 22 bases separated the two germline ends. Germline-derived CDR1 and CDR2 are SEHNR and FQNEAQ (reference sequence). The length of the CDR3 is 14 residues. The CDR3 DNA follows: TGTGCCAGCAGATACGAGGGACCCTTTCCGCGGGCTTTCTTT. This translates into CASRYEGPFPRAFF.

CDR3 amino acids: CASSQRSGPYYEQYF. DNA for the CDR3: TGTGCCAGCAGCCAACGAAGCGGACCCTATTACGAGCAGTACTTC. The chain employs TRBV4-2 and TRBJ2-7; possible D gene TRBD2, 5 bases. The V end was cut by 2 bases, the J end by 4 bases, with 15 bases between. The CDR3 has 15 residues. Germline assignment: CDR1 LGHNA and CDR2 YNFKEQ.

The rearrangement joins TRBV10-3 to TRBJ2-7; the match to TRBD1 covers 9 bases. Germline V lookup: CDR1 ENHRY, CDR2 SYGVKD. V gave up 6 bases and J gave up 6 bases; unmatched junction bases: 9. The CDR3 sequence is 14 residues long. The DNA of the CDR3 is TGTGCCATCAGCGAACTGGGACAGGGAGGCGAGCAGTACTTC. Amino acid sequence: CAISELGQGGEQYF.

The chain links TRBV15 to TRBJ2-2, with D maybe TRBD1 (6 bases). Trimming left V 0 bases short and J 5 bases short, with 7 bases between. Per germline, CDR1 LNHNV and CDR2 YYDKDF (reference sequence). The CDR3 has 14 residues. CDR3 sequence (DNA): TGTGCCACCAGCAGAGATCAGGGGACCGGGGAGCTGTTTTTT. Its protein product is CATSRDQGTGELFF.

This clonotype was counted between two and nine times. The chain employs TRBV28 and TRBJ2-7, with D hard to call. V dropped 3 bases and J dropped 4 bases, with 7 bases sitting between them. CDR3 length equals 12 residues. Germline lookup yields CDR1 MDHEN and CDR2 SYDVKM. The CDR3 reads CASSLPKYEQYF. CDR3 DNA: TGTGCCAGCAGTTTGCCCAAGTACGAGCAGTACTTC. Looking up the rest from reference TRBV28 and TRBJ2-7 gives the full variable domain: DVKVTQSSRYLVKRTGEKVFLECVQDMDHENMFWYRQDPGLGLRLIYFSYDVKMKEKGDIPEGYSVSREKKERFSLILESASTNQTSMYLCASSLPKYEQYFGPGTRLTVT.

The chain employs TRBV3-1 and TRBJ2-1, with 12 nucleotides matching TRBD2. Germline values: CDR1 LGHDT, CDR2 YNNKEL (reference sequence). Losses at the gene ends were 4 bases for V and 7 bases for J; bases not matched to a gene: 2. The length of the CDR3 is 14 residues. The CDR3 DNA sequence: TGTGCCAGCAGCCTGACTAGCGGGAGAAATGAGCAGTTCTTC. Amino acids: CASSLTSGRNEQFF.

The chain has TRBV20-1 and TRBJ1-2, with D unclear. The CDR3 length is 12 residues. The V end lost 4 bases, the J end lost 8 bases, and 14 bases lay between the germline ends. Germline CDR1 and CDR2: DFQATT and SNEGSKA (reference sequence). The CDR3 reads CSATQRARGYTF. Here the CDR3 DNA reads TGCAGTGCTACTCAAAGGGCTAGAGGCTACACCTTC.

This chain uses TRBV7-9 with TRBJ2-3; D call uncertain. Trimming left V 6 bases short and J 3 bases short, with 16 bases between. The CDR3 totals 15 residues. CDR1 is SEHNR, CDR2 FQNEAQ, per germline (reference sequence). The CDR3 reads CASRPYLPQTDTQYF. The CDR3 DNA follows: TGTGCCAGCAGGCCCTACTTACCCCAGACAGATACGCAGTATTTT.

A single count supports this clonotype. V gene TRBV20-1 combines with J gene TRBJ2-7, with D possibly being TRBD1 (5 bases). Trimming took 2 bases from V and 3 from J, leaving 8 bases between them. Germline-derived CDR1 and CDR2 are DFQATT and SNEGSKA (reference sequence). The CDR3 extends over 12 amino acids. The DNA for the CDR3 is TGCAGTGCTAGAAAACAGGACTACGAGCAGTACTTC. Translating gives CSARKQDYEQYF.

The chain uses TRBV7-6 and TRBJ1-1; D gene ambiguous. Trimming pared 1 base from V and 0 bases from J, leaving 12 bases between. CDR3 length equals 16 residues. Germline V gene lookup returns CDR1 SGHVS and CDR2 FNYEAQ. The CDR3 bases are TGTGCCAGCAGCTTAGGGGGTGGGAGGGTGAACACTGAAGCTTTCTTT. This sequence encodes CASSLGGGRVNTEAFF.

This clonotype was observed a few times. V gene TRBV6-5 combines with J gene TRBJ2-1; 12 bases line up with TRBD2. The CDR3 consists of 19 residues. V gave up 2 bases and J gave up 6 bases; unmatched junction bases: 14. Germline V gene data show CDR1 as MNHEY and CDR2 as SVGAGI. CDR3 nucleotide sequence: TGTGCCAGCAGTTACGACCCATTGAACCTAGCGGGAGGGCTCAATGAGCAGTTCTTC. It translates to CASSYDPLNLAGGLNEQFF.

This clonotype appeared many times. The CDR3 DNA is TGTGCCAGCACGCTGAGGGAGGGTTCACCCCTCCACTTT. Its translation: CASTLREGSPLHF. The chain is built from TRBV25-1 and TRBJ1-6; D remains ambiguous. CDR1 MGHDK and CDR2 SYGVNS come from the germline V gene. The CDR3 covers 13 residues. Trimming removed 7 bases at V and 9 bases at J, with 13 bases between.

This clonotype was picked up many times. The CDR3 protein is CASSLADKDYGYTF. The CDR3 DNA is TGTGCCAGCAGCTTAGCGGACAAAGACTATGGCTACACCTTC. This chain uses TRBV7-8 with TRBJ1-2; D possibly corresponds to TRBD1 (5 bases). V shed 0 bases and J shed 3 bases, with 8 bases lying between them. The CDR3 has 14 residues. Looked up from germline, CDR1 is SGHVS and CDR2 is FQNEAQ. Complete variable domain (other parts from reference TRBV7-8 and TRBJ1-2): GAGVSQSPRYKVAKRGQDVALRCDPISGHVSLFWYQQALGQGPEFLTYFQNEAQLDKSGLPSDRFFAERPEGSVSTLKIQRTQQEDSAVYLCASSLADKDYGYTFGSGTRLTVV.